This T cell receptor beta chain was obtained from a study of CD8+CD57+ T cells in acquired aplastic anemia. Whole-study results and caveats: There were twenty-nine CD8+ CDR3 sequences that occurred in both patients and controls. No significant difference in CD8+ Simpson's diversity was found between patients and controls.

TCR beta VDJ and CDR3 profiling used genomic DNA as template. Each CDR3 protein is one row after TCRdb ran MiXCR on the reads. The table includes about 160,000 distinct CDR3 sequences, roughly 43% detected once. V lost 4 bases and J 6 bases, leaving 16 bases between the germline ends. Germline-derived CDR1 and CDR2 are SQVTM and ANQGSEA. This CDR3 has 13 amino acids. Sequencing involved patients with CD8+CD57+ cell expansion previously shown by flow cytometry. Patients had undergone no therapy by the time their blood was sampled. This clonotype showed up just once. The antigen remains unidentified. The sample consisted of sorted CD4+, CD8+, or CD8+CD57+ T cells (not recorded which) from PBMCs. This chain joins TRBV29-1 and TRBJ2-7; D call uncertain. The receptor was isolated from a human donor with aplastic anemia. In DNA, the CDR3 is TGCAGCGTTGCAGACTGGGATCGAGGCGAGCAGTACTTC. It is translated as CSVADWDRGEQYF.